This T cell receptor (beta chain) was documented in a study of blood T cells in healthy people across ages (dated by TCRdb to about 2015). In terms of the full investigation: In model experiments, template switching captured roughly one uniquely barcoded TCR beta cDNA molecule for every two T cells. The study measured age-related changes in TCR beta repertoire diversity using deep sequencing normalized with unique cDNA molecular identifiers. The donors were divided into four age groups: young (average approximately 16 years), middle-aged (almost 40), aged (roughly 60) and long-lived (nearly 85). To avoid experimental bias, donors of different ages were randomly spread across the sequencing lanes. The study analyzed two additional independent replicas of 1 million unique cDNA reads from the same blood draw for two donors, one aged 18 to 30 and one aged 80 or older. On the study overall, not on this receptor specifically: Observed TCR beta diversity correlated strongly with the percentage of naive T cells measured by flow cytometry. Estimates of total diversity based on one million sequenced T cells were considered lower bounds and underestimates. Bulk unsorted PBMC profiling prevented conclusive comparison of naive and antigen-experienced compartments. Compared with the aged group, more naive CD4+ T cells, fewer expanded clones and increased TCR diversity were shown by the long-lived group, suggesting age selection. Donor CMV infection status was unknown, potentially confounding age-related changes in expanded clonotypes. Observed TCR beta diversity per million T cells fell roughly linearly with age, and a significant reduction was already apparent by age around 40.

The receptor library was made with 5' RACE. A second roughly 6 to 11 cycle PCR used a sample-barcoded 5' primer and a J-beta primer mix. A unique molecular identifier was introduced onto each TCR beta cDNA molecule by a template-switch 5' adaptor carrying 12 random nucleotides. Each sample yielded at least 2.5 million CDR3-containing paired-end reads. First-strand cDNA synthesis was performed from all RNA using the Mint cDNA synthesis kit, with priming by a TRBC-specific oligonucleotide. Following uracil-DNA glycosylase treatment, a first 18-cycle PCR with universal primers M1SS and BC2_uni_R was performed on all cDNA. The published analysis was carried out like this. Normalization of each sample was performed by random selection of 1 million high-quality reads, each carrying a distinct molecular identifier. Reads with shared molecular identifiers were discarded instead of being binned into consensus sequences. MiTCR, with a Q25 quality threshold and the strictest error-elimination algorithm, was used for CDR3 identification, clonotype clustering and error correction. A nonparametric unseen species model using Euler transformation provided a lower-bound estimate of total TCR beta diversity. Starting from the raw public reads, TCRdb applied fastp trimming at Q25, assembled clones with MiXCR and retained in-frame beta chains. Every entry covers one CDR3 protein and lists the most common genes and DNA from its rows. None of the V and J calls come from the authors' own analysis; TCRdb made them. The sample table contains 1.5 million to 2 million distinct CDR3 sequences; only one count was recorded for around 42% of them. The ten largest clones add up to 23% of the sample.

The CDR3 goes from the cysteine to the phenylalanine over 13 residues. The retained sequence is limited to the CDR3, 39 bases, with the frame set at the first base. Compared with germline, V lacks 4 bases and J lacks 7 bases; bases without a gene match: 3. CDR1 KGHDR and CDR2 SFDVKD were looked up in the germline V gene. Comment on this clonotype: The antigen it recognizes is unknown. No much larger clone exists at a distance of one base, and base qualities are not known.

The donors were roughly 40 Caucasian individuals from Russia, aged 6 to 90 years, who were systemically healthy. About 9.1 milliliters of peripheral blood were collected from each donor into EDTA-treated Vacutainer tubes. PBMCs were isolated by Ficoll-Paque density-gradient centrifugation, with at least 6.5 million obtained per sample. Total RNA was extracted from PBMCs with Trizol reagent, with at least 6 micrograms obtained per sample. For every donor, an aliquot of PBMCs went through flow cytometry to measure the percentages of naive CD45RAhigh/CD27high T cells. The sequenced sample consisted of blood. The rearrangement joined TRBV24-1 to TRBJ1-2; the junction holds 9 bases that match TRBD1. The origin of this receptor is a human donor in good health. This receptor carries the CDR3 CATSEQGARGYTF. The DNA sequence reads TGTGCCACCAGTGAACAGGGGGCTCGTGGCTACACCTTC.